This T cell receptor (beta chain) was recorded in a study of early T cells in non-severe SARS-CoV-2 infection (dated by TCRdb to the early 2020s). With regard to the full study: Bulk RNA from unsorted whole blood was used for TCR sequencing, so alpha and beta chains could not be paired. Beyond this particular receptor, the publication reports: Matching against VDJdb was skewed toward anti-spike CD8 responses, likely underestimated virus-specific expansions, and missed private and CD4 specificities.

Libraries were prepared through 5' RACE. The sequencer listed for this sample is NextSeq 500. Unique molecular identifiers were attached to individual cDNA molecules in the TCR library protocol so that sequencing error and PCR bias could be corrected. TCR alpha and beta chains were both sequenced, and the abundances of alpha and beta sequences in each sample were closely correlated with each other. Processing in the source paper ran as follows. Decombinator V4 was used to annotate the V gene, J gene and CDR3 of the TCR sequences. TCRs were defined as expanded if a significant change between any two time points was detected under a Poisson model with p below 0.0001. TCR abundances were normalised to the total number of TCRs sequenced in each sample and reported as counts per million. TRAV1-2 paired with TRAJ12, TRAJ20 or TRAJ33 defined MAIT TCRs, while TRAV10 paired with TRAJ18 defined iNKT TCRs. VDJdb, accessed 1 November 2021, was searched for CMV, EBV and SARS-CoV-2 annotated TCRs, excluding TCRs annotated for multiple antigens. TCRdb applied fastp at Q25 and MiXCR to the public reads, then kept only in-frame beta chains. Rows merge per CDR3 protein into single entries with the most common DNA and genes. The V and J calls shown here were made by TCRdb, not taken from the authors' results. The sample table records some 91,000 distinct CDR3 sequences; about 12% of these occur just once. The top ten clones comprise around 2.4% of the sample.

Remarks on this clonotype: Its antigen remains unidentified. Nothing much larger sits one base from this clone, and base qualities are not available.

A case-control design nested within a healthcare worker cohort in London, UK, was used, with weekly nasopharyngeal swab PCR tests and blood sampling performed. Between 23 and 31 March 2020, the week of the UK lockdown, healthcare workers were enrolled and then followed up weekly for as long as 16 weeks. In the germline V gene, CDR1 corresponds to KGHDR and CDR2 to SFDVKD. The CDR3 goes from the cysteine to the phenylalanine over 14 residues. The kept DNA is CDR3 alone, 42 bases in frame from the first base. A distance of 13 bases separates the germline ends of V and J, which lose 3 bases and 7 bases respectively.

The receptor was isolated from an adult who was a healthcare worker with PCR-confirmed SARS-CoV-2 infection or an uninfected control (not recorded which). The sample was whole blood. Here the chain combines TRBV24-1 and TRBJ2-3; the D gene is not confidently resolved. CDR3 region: CATSDPVGSHTQYF. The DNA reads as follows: TGTGCCACCAGTGATCCCGTGGGGTCCCATACGCAGTATTTT.